The TCR beta chain under discussion was sequenced for a study of PD-L1 blockade in urothelial cancer. The time point was: pretreatment peripheral blood. The CDR3 has 20 amino acids. With V trimmed by 2 bases and J by 0 bases, 15 bases remained unmatched. The germline CDR1 and CDR2 sequences are GTSNPN and SVGIG (reference sequence). There are a few counts of this clone. Profiling relied on immunoSEQ multiplex PCR, and the TCRdb table lists in-frame clones only, not all of them. Here the sample spans about 87,000 clones, 84% being singletons. The chain recombines TRBV30 with TRBJ2-1; TRBD2 matches at 11 bases. This TCR derives from a man aged 55 to 70 with urothelial cancer. The sequenced sample was PBMCs, obtained around atezolizumab (anti-PD-L1) treatment. Written as DNA, the CDR3 is TGTGCCTGGAGTCCCCCAGGGCTAGCGGGGGGCCCGCACTCCTACAATGAGCAGTTCTTC. This gives the protein CAWSPPGLAGGPHSYNEQFF.